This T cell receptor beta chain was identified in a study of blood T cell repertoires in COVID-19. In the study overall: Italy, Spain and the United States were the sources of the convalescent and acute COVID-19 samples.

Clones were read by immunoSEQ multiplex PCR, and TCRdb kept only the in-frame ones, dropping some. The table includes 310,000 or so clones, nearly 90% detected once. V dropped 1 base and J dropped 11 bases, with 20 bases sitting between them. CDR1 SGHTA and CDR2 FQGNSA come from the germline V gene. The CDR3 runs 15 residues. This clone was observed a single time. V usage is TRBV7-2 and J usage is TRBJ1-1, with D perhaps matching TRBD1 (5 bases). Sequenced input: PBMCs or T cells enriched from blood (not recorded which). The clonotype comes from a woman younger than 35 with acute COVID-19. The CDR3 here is CASSLEDSRSLRAFF. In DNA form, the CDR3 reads TGTGCCAGCAGCTTAGAAGACAGTCGCTCCCTGCGGGCTTTCTTT.